Shown below are 29 T cell receptor beta chains from a single sample sequenced in a study of blood T cell repertoires in COVID-19. The table came from immunoSEQ multiplex PCR; TCRdb's copy has only in-frame clones and leaves some out. There are about 400,000 clones in the sample; about 90% occur only once, and 3% lies in the top ten. The specimen was PBMCs or T cells enriched from blood (not recorded which). The source of these receptors is a woman aged 25 to 39 who had recovered from COVID-19.

Only one count was recorded for this clone. The rearrangement uses TRBV4-1 and TRBJ2-3, with 8 positions matching TRBD2. CDR1 and CDR2 (germline): MGHRA, YSYEKL. The trim removed 4 bases at V and 4 bases at J, leaving 10 bases unmatched. The CDR3 contains 16 residues. The CDR3: CASSLEFGRAADTQYF. The CDR3 DNA reads TGCGCCAGCAGCCTAGAGTTCGGGAGGGCCGCAGATACGCAGTATTTT.

V gene TRBV2 combines with J gene TRBJ1-1; D unresolved. V dropped 6 bases and J dropped 4 bases, with 9 bases sitting between them. This CDR3 region has 12 residues. Germline CDR1 and CDR2: SNHLY and FYNNEI. The CDR3 here is CASRGQVTEAFF. DNA of the CDR3: TGTGCCAGCAGGGGTCAGGTCACTGAAGCTTTCTTT.

The chain carries TRBV6-5 and TRBJ1-2; 7 bases align to TRBD1. J was trimmed by 8 bases and V by 6 bases; bases with no gene match: 9. Looked up from germline, CDR1 is MNHEY and CDR2 is SVGAGI. The length of the CDR3 is 13 residues. This chain's CDR3 is CASSITGVYGYTF. The DNA of the CDR3 is TGTGCCAGCAGCATAACAGGGGTTTACGGCTACACCTTC.

V is TRBV7-2 and J is TRBJ1-4; 9 positions match TRBD1. In germline, CDR1 is SGHTA, CDR2 FQGNSA. The V segment lost 5 bases and the J segment 8 bases; nucleotides outside the gene matches: 6. There are 14 residues in the CDR3. CDR3 region: CASSVYRGREKLFF. In DNA form, the CDR3 reads TGTGCCAGCAGCGTATACAGGGGGCGGGAAAAACTGTTTTTT.

The rearrangement joins TRBV7-9 to TRBJ2-3, with 16 bases that match TRBD2. The germline V gene encodes CDR1 SEHNR and CDR2 FQNEAQ (reference sequence). Losses at the gene ends were 5 bases for V and 4 bases for J; bases not matched to a gene: 6. The CDR3 has 17 amino acids. The CDR3 sequence is CASSPGTSGRAPDTQYF. The DNA of the CDR3 is TGTGCCAGCAGCCCTGGGACTAGCGGGAGGGCCCCAGATACGCAGTATTTT.

Only one count was recorded for this clone. The V call is TRBV30, the J call TRBJ2-1; D is unclear. The germline V and J ends were trimmed by 4 bases and 8 bases, with 21 bases remaining between them. Germline V lookup: CDR1 GTSNPN, CDR2 SVGIG (reference sequence). The CDR3 length is 15 residues. The CDR3 loop reads CAWTPGLSPVDEQFF. The DNA of the CDR3 is TGTGCCTGGACACCAGGTCTGTCCCCGGTGGATGAGCAGTTCTTC.

This clone has just one count. The rearrangement joins TRBV10-3 to TRBJ2-7; D possibly corresponds to TRBD2 (5 bases). V lost 10 bases to trimming and J lost 1 base, with 8 bases between them. The V gene's germline CDR1 is ENHRY and CDR2 SYGVKD. The CDR3 is made up of 11 amino acids. The DNA of the CDR3 is TGTGCCAGCGGGTTTTCCTACGAGCAGTACTTC. Its protein product is CASGFSYEQYF.

The J gene is TRBJ2-7, the V gene TRBV4-2, with D perhaps TRBD1 (6 bases). Germline CDR1 and CDR2: LGHNA and YNFKEQ. This CDR3 has 14 amino acids. Between the trimmed V and J ends, which lost 4 bases and 2 bases, there was a span of 12 bases. In DNA form, the CDR3 reads TGTGCCAGCAGCCCAGGGGTACGACCCTACGAGCAGTACTTC. The encoded protein is CASSPGVRPYEQYF.

The V and J genes are TRBV5-1 and TRBJ1-3; D possibly corresponds to TRBD1 (5 bases). Germline values: CDR1 SGHRS, CDR2 YFSETQ. This CDR3 is 16 amino acids long. The V gene lost 5 bases and the J gene lost 0 bases, with 15 bases spanning the gap. As DNA, the CDR3 is TGCGCCAGCAGTTTTGGACATGAGAGCTCTGGAAACACCATATATTTT. As protein: CASSFGHESSGNTIYF.

The chain carries TRBV5-8 and TRBJ2-1; D gene ambiguous. V shed 1 base and J shed 6 bases, with 8 bases lying between them. The CDR3 contains 13 residues. Germline CDR1 reads SGHTS; CDR2 reads YDEGEE. CDR3 DNA sequence: TGTGCCAGCAGCTTGTTTAGATTCAATGAGCAGTTCTTC. Its protein is CASSLFRFNEQFF. The entire variable domain, with the rest obtained from reference TRBV5-8 and TRBJ2-1, is as follows: EAGVTQSPTHLIKTRGQQATLRCSPISGHTSVYWYQQALGLGLQFLLWYDEGEERNRGNFPPRFSGRQFPNYSSELNVNALELEDSALYLCASSLFRFNEQFFGPGTRLTVL.

The V and J genes are TRBV11-2 and TRBJ2-2, with TRBD2 matching 14 bases. The CDR3 totals 16 residues. After removal of 5 bases from V and 6 bases from J, the junction contained 5 bases not matched to a gene. The germline V gene has CDR1 SGHAT and CDR2 FQNNGV. The CDR3 reads CASSPGTSGGPGELFF. The CDR3 coding sequence is TGTGCCAGCAGCCCCGGGACTAGCGGGGGCCCCGGGGAGCTGTTTTTT. Complete variable domain (other parts from reference TRBV11-2 and TRBJ2-2): EAGVAQSPRYKIIEKRQSVAFWCNPISGHATLYWYQQILGQGPKLLIQFQNNGVVDDSQLPKDRFSAERLKGVDSTLKIQPAKLEDSAVYLCASSPGTSGGPGELFFGEGSRLTVL.

This chain uses TRBV3-1 (or the pseudogene TRBV3-2) with TRBJ2-3, with D possibly matching TRBD2 (6 bases). Germline CDR1 LGHDT, CDR2 YNNKEL (reference sequence). The CDR3 length is 15 residues. V lost 1 base to trimming and J lost 5 bases, with 13 bases between them. CDR3 residues: CASSQVSRELDTQYF. The CDR3 coding sequence is TGTGCCAGCAGCCAAGTCAGTCGGGAGTTAGATACGCAGTATTTT.

The chain uses TRBV28 and TRBJ1-1; 8 bases map to TRBD1. In germline, CDR1 is MDHEN, CDR2 SYDVKM. This CDR3 has 15 residues. V shed 6 bases, J shed 3 bases, and the junction held 9 bases outside the gene matches. The CDR3 DNA reads TGTGCCAGCAGGTCTCCAGGGGGCGCCTACACTGAAGCTTTCTTT. Translated: CASRSPGGAYTEAFF.

J is TRBJ2-1 and V is TRBV29-1; 11 nucleotides match TRBD2. The germline V gene encodes CDR1 SQVTM and CDR2 ANQGSEA. V shed 1 base and J 0 bases; nucleotides not matched to a gene: 2. The CDR3 loop spans 16 amino acids. CDR3: CSVEGGTSGSYNEQFF. The CDR3 region has the DNA TGCAGCGTTGAAGGGGGGACTAGCGGCTCCTACAATGAGCAGTTCTTC.

The chain joins TRBV7-6 to TRBJ1-3; a weak D match, TRBD1 (5 bases). V dropped 5 bases and J dropped 7 bases, with 18 bases sitting between them. CDR3 length equals 15 residues. CDR1 is SGHVS and CDR2 is FNYEAQ in the germline V gene. The CDR3 region has the DNA TGTGCCAGCAGCCAGGGCCGGGCGTCAATGAACACCATATATTTT. Its translation: CASSQGRASMNTIYF.

The chain employs TRBV7-8 and TRBJ1-1; TRBD1 agrees at 9 bases. This CDR3 spans 15 amino acids. Per the germline V gene, CDR1 is SGHVS and CDR2 is FQNEAQ. Losses at the gene ends were 5 bases for V and 2 bases for J; bases not matched to a gene: 6. The CDR3 DNA reads TGTGCCAGCAGCCTCAGGGACAGGGCAAACACTGAAGCTTTCTTT. Its protein product is CASSLRDRANTEAFF.

CDR3 protein: CASSMTGLYGYTF. The CDR3 region has the DNA TGTGCCAGCAGTATGACAGGTCTCTATGGCTACACCTTC. The chain combines TRBV27 with TRBJ1-2, with a weak D call TRBD1 (6 bases). CDR1 and CDR2 (germline): MNHEY, SMNVEV (reference sequence). Trimming cost V 5 bases and J 4 bases, with 11 bases left between them. This CDR3 is 13 amino acids long.

V is TRBV27 and J is TRBJ2-5, with 9 nucleotides matching TRBD1. Trimming removed 5 bases from V and 7 bases from J; junction bases left unmatched: 5. The length of the CDR3 is 13 residues. CDR1 and CDR2 from the germline V gene are MNHEY and SMNVEV (reference sequence). The CDR3 DNA sequence: TGTGCCAGCAGTCCGGGACAGGGAGGGACCCAGTACTTC. It yields the protein CASSPGQGGTQYF.

This clone came up once. The chain links TRBV27 to TRBJ2-3; D is possibly TRBD1 (6 bases). The CDR3 consists of 17 residues. V was cut by 3 bases and J by 0 bases, with 16 bases left in between. Germline V gene lookup returns CDR1 MNHEY and CDR2 SMNVEV (reference sequence). Written as DNA, the CDR3 is TGTGCCAGCAGTTTGGGGGCCGGGGCACGAAGCACAGATACGCAGTATTTT. Translated: CASSLGAGARSTDTQYF.

The chain employs TRBV29-1 and TRBJ2-7, with 14 bases aligning to TRBD2. After removal of 6 bases from V and 3 bases from J, the junction contained 7 bases not matched to a gene. The CDR3 has 15 residues. Germline V gene data show CDR1 as SQVTM and CDR2 as ANQGSEA. CDR3 nucleotide sequence: TGCAGCGTCCTCGGGACTAGCGGGAGCCACTACGAGCAGTACTTC. Protein sequence: CSVLGTSGSHYEQYF.

V and J are TRBV19 and TRBJ1-5; D remains unclear. This CDR3 has 13 residues. CDR1 LNHDA and CDR2 SQIVND come from the germline V gene (reference sequence). V lost 5 bases and J 6 bases, leaving 11 bases between the germline ends. Here the CDR3 DNA reads TGTGCCAGTAGTCGGGGTGAGAGTCAGCCCCAGCATTTT. Protein sequence: CASSRGESQPQHF.

This clone was recorded at least ten times. The chain is built from TRBV10-3 and TRBJ1-3; D remains ambiguous. CDR3 size: 13 residues. Germline V gives CDR1 ENHRY, CDR2 SYGVKD. With 6 bases removed from V and 0 bases from J, the gap between germline ends came to 6 bases. The CDR3 DNA follows: TGTGCCATCAGACAGCCCTCTGGAAACACCATATATTTT. This codes for CAIRQPSGNTIYF.

The chain combines TRBV6-1 with TRBJ1-4, with D possibly TRBD1 on 5 matching bases. V was shortened by 2 bases and J by 1 base, with 11 bases between the two germline ends. This CDR3 spans 16 amino acids. From germline, CDR1 is MNHNS and CDR2 SASEGT. The CDR3 region has the DNA TGTGCCAGCAGTGAACGGCAGGGTGGAACTAATGAAAAACTGTTTTTT. Its translation is CASSERQGGTNEKLFF.

The chain has TRBV18 and TRBJ2-1, with D tentatively TRBD2 (6 bases). From germline, CDR1 is KGHSH and CDR2 LQKENI. V gave up 2 bases and J gave up 6 bases, with 17 bases separating them. The CDR3 is 16 amino acids. This CDR3 reads CASSPMGSLAPNEQFF. The CDR3 bases are TGTGCCAGCTCACCAATGGGTAGCCTAGCGCCCAATGAGCAGTTCTTC.

This chain connects TRBV30 to TRBJ1-1, with D perhaps TRBD1 (6 bases). The germline V and J ends were trimmed by 2 bases and 8 bases, with 9 bases remaining between them. The CDR3 covers 11 residues. The germline V gene encodes CDR1 GTSNPN and CDR2 SVGIG (reference sequence). For the CDR3, the DNA is TGTGCCTGGAGTACAGGGTTCGAAGCTTTCTTT. Amino acid sequence: CAWSTGFEAFF. The variable domain in full, with the rest retrieved from reference TRBV30 and TRBJ1-1, is SQTIHQWPATLVQPVGSPLSLECTVEGTSNPNLYWYRQAAGRGLQLLFYSVGIGQISSEVPQNLSASRPQDRQFILSSKKLLLSDSGFYLCAWSTGFEAFFGQGTRLTVV.

The chain has TRBV5-5 and TRBJ1-5, with 8 positions matching TRBD1. Germline CDR1 is SGHKS and CDR2 is YYEKEE (reference sequence). After removal of 5 bases from V and 2 bases from J, the junction contained 3 bases not matched to a gene. This CDR3 has 14 residues. The CDR3 reads CASSSGGGNQPQHF. CDR3 DNA: TGTGCCAGCAGTTCAGGGGGCGGCAATCAGCCCCAGCATTTT. The full variable domain, rest sourced from reference TRBV5-5 and TRBJ1-5, is DAGVTQSPTHLIKTRGQQVTLRCSPISGHKSVSWYQQVLGQGPQFIFQYYEKEERGRGNFPDRFSARQFPNYSSELNVNALLLGDSALYLCASSSGGGNQPQHFGDGTRLSIL.

V usage is TRBV11-2 and J usage is TRBJ2-1, with TRBD2 matching 7 bases. The ends lost 4 bases at V and 4 bases at J; junction bases unmatched: 7. The length of the CDR3 is 15 residues. Germline lookup yields CDR1 SGHAT and CDR2 FQNNGV. The CDR3 sequence is CASSSVSGPYNEQFF. The DNA of the CDR3 is TGTGCCAGCAGCTCTGTTAGCGGGCCTTACAATGAGCAGTTCTTC.

This clone has just a few counts. This chain uses TRBV28 with TRBJ2-7, with 10 bases identical to TRBD1. The CDR3 totals 15 residues. Germline-derived CDR1 and CDR2 are MDHEN and SYDVKM. V was clipped by 5 bases and J by 1 base; unmatched bases: 5. CDR3 loop: CASSLPDRGSYEQYF. As DNA, the CDR3 is TGTGCCAGCAGTCTCCCGGACAGGGGGTCCTACGAGCAGTACTTC. The complete variable domain, with remaining parts taken from reference TRBV28 and TRBJ2-7, reads DVKVTQSSRYLVKRTGEKVFLECVQDMDHENMFWYRQDPGLGLRLIYFSYDVKMKEKGDIPEGYSVSREKKERFSLILESASTNQTSMYLCASSLPDRGSYEQYFGPGTRLTVT.

This chain connects TRBV25-1 to TRBJ2-1, with TRBD2 matching 8 bases. With V trimmed by 10 bases and J by 7 bases, 9 bases remained unmatched. This CDR3 spans 13 amino acids. Germline V gene sequence: CDR1 MGHDK, CDR2 SYGVNS. CDR3 residues: CATRIGTRNEQFF. CDR3 nucleotide sequence: TGTGCCACCCGAATCGGGACTAGAAATGAGCAGTTCTTC. The entire variable domain, with the rest obtained from reference TRBV25-1 and TRBJ2-1, is as follows: EADIYQTPRYLVIGTGKKITLECSQTMGHDKMYWYQQDPGMELHLIHYSYGVNSTEKGDLSSESTVSRIRTEHFPLTLESARPSHTSQYLCATRIGTRNEQFFGPGTRLTVL.